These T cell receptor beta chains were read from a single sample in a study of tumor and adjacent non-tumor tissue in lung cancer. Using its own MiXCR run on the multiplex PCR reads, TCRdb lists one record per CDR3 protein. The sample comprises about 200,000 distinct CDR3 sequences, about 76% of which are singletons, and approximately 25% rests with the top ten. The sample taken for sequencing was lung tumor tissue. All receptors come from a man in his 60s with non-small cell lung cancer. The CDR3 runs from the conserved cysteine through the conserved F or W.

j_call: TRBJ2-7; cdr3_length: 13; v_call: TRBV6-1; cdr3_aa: CASSGGLAYEQYF
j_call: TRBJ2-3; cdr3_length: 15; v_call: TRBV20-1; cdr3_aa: CSARLLSAHTGTQYF
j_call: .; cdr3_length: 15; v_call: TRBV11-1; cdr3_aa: CASRLALGGGDMQHF
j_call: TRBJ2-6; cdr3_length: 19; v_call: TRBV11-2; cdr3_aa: CPSSLVAKDRPSGANVLTF
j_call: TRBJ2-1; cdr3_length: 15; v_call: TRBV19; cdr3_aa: CASSIDRDTYNEQFF
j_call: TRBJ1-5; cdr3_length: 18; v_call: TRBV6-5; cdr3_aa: CDSSYSGPVSLGNQPHHF
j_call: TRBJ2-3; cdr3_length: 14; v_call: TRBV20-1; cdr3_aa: CSASTGTLTDTQYF
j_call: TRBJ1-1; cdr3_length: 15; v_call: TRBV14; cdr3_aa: CASSQVRGFGTEAFF
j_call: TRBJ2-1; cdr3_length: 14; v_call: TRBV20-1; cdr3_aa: CSARDLRALNEQFF
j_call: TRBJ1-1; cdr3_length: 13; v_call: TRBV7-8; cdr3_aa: CASSAVRGTEAFF
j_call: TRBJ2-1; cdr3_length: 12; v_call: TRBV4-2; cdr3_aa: CASNQDRNQQFF